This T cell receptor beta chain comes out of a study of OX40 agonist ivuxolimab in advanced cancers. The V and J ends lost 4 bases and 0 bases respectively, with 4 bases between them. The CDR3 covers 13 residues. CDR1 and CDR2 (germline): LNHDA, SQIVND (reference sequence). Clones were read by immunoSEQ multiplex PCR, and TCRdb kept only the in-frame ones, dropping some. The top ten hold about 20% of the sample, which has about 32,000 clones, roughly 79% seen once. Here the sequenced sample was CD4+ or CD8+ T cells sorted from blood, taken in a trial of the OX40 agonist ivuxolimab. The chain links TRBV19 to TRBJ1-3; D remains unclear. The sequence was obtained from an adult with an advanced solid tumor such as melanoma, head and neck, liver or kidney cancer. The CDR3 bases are TGTGCCAGTAGTACCGGCTCTGGAAACACCATATATTTT. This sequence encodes CASSTGSGNTIYF.